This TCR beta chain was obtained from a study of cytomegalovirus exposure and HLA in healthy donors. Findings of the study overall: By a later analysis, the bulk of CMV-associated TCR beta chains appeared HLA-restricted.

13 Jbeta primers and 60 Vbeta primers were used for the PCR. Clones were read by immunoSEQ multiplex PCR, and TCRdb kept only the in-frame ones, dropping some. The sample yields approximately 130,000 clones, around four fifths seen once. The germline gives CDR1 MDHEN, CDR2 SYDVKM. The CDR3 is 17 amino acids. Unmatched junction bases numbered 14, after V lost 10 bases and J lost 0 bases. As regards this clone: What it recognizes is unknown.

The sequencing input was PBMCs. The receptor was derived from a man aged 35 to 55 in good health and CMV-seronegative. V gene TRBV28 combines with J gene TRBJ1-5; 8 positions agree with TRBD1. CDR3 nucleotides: TGTGCCACCGGGGACAGGACGGGCATATATAGCAATCAGCCCCAGCATTTT. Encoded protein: CATGDRTGIYSNQPQHF.